The 26 T cell receptor beta chains below come from one sample, sequenced in a study of blood T cells in healthy people across ages. Together with a sample-barcoded 5' primer, a J-beta primer mix was included in a second PCR lasting roughly 6 to 12 cycles. One entry per CDR3 protein, called by TCRdb with MiXCR from the 5' RACE reads. This table has more than 650,000 distinct CDR3 sequences, 22% appearing once. Sequenced sample: blood. The source is a man aged 65 to 85 in good health.

The genes are TRBV2 and TRBJ1-2; D unresolved. Germline V gene lookup returns CDR1 SNHLY and CDR2 FYNNEI. V was shortened by 8 bases and J by 1 base, with 8 bases between the two germline ends. The CDR3 length is 12 residues. The CDR3 coding sequence is TGTGCCAGCGGCGGCAATAACTATGGCTACACCTTC. This translates into CASGGNNYGYTF.

The table lists this clonotype with a few counts. The V call is TRBV2, the J call TRBJ2-5; D not certain. Trimming pared 3 bases from V and 2 bases from J, leaving 16 bases between. The CDR3 has 16 residues. The germline CDR1 and CDR2 sequences are SNHLY and FYNNEI. CDR3 sequence reads: CASSEPPSASQETQYF. As DNA, the CDR3 is TGTGCCAGCAGTGAGCCACCGAGCGCTTCTCAAGAGACCCAGTACTTC.

V gene TRBV20-1 combines with J gene TRBJ2-2; tentatively, D is TRBD1 (6 bases). This CDR3 is built from 11 residues. V was pared by 6 bases and J by 7 bases, with 9 bases between. Germline V gives CDR1 DFQATT, CDR2 SNEGSKA (reference sequence). DNA of the CDR3: TGCAGTGCACAAGGGGGCGGGGAGCTGTTTTTT. It encodes CSAQGGGELFF.

The chain carries TRBV12-3 or TRBV12-4 and TRBJ2-7; 8 nucleotides align to TRBD2. This CDR3 is built from 16 residues. V was clipped by 3 bases and J by 3 bases; unmatched bases: 10. CDR3 loop: CASSFIWSGGLYEQYF. The CDR3 nucleotides are TGTGCCAGCAGTTTTATCTGGTCGGGGGGGCTCTACGAGCAGTACTTC.

This clonotype has a handful of counts. The chain recombines TRBV12-3 or TRBV12-4 with TRBJ2-2, with 8 bases aligning to TRBD1. CDR3 length: 14 residues. V shed 8 bases, J shed 3 bases, and the junction held 5 bases outside the gene matches. The CDR3 is CASSRDRHTGELFF. The CDR3 nucleotides are TGTGCCAGCTCGAGGGACAGGCACACCGGGGAGCTGTTTTTT.

The V call is TRBV15, the J call TRBJ2-2; D is tentatively TRBD1 or TRBD2 (5 bases each). V gave up 1 base and J gave up 6 bases, with 15 bases separating them. Germline assignment: CDR1 LNHNV and CDR2 YYDKDF (reference sequence). The CDR3 has 16 residues. Here the CDR3 reads CATSRVSRERAGELFF. CDR3 DNA sequence: TGTGCCACCAGCAGAGTCAGCAGGGAGAGGGCCGGGGAGCTGTTTTTT.

The chain carries TRBV10-3 and TRBJ2-7; D is ambiguous. The V and J ends lost 11 bases and 4 bases respectively, with 15 bases between them. The CDR3 is made up of 12 amino acids. Germline V gene data show CDR1 as ENHRY and CDR2 as SYGVKD. DNA of the CDR3: TGTGCCCTTTCATCAACTGGTTACGAGCAGTACTTC. As protein: CALSSTGYEQYF.

The J gene is TRBJ2-1, the V gene TRBV20-1; TRBD2 matches 7 bases. The CDR3 has 15 amino acids. V was pared by 2 bases and J by 7 bases, with 11 bases of the junction left unmatched. CDR1 and CDR2 (germline): DFQATT, SNEGSKA (reference sequence). The CDR3 loop reads CSARSGLGSANEQFF. CDR3 DNA sequence: TGCAGTGCTAGAAGCGGACTAGGTAGCGCGAATGAGCAGTTCTTC.

The chain's CDR3 is CSVEESGRTGGDEQYF. CDR3 in DNA: TGCAGCGTTGAAGAATCCGGTCGGACAGGGGGTGACGAGCAGTACTTC. This chain connects TRBV29-1 to TRBJ2-5; 10 bases map to TRBD1. The J call is uncertain, as TRBJ2-7 better fits the DNA end. The CDR3 extends over 16 amino acids. The germline V gene encodes CDR1 SQVTM and CDR2 ANQGSEA.

The chain recombines TRBV6-5 with TRBJ2-7; D call uncertain. Germline V CDR1 and CDR2: MNHEY, SVGAGI. The CDR3 has 15 residues. Trimming removed 1 base from V and 7 bases from J, with 17 bases in between. The CDR3 sequence is CASSYYAVPLREQYF. The CDR3 DNA follows: TGTGCCAGCAGTTACTATGCAGTCCCGCTTCGAGAGCAGTACTTC.

This clonotype was detected ten times or more. The genes are TRBV20-1 and TRBJ2-7; 7 bases are a match to TRBD2. Germline V gene data show CDR1 as DFQATT and CDR2 as SNEGSKA (reference sequence). The CDR3 is 12 amino acids. The V segment lost 4 bases and the J segment 7 bases; nucleotides outside the gene matches: 7. The CDR3 region has the DNA TGCAGTGCTACACAGTCCGGGAGGGAGCAGTACTTC. Protein: CSATQSGREQYF.

V usage is TRBV5-1 and J usage is TRBJ2-3; tentative D call: TRBD2 (6 bases). The germline gives CDR1 SGHRS, CDR2 YFSETQ. Trimming stripped 3 bases from V and 1 base from J, with 12 bases between. The CDR3 contains 15 residues. In DNA form, the CDR3 reads TGCGCCAGCAGCTCCTTGCGGGGACGCACAGATACGCAGTATTTT. Its protein product is CASSSLRGRTDTQYF. Drawing the rest from reference TRBV5-1 and TRBJ2-3, the complete variable domain is KAGVTQTPRYLIKTRGQQVTLSCSPISGHRSVSWYQQTPGQGLQFLFEYFSETQRNKGNFPGRFSGRQFSNSRSEMNVSTLELGDSALYLCASSSLRGRTDTQYFGPGTRLTVL.

J is TRBJ2-7 and V is TRBV7-9; D is unresolved. The CDR3 is 14 residues long. V was cut by 2 bases and J by 2 bases, with 10 bases left in between. CDR1 and CDR2 (germline): SEHNR, FQNEAQ (reference sequence). The CDR3 loop is CASSLSPRAYEQYF. CDR3 DNA: TGTGCCAGCAGCTTAAGTCCCAGAGCCTACGAGCAGTACTTC. Filled out from reference TRBV7-9 and TRBJ2-7, the complete variable domain reads DTGVSQNPRHKITKRGQNVTFRCDPISEHNRLYWYRQTLGQGPEFLTYFQNEAQLEKSRLLSDRFSAERPKGSFSTLEIQRTEQGDSAMYLCASSLSPRAYEQYFGPGTRLTVT.

The rearrangement uses TRBV29-1 and TRBJ2-4, with 7 bases identical to TRBD1. The ends lost 5 bases at V and 0 bases at J; junction bases unmatched: 7. Per the germline V gene, CDR1 is SQVTM and CDR2 is ANQGSEA. The CDR3 runs 15 residues. CDR3 DNA sequence: TGCAGCGTTCGGGACAGAAGTTTAGCCAAAAACATTCAGTACTTC. Translated: CSVRDRSLAKNIQYF. Combining the CDR3 with reference TRBV29-1 and TRBJ2-4 gives the whole variable domain SAVISQKPSRDICQRGTSLTIQCQVDSQVTMMFWYRQQPGQSLTLIATANQGSEATYESGFVIDKFPISRPNLTFSTLTVSNMSPEDSSIYLCSVRDRSLAKNIQYFGAGTRLSVL.

V is TRBV18 and J is TRBJ1-1; D possibly corresponds to TRBD1 (5 bases). CDR3 length: 14 residues. Per the germline V gene, CDR1 is KGHSH and CDR2 is LQKENI. Trimming removed 6 bases from V and 1 base from J, with 12 bases in between. The CDR3 is CASSPTQENTEAFF. The CDR3 bases are TGTGCCAGCTCTCCGACACAGGAGAACACTGAAGCTTTCTTT.

The chain is built from TRBV7-9 and TRBJ2-1; 8 positions match TRBD2. V lost 3 bases and J lost 7; bases outside the gene matches: 5. The CDR3 covers 14 residues. Germline V gives CDR1 SEHNR, CDR2 FQNEAQ (reference sequence). The CDR3 region has the DNA TGTGCCAGCAGCTTCCTAGCGGGTAGTAATGAGCAGTTCTTC. Its translation is CASSFLAGSNEQFF.

The chain uses TRBV7-8 and TRBJ2-3, with D perhaps TRBD2 (6 bases). Germline V gene lookup returns CDR1 SGHVS and CDR2 FQNEAQ. Between the trimmed V and J ends, which lost 5 bases and 5 bases, there was a span of 20 bases. This CDR3 is 16 amino acids long. The CDR3 DNA reads as TGTGCCAGCAGCAATCCTGGACTACCACTGGAAGATACGCAGTATTTT. It specifies CASSNPGLPLEDTQYF.

This CDR3 reads CASSSGQGARGYTF. The CDR3 DNA is TGTGCCAGCAGTTCGGGACAGGGGGCTCGGGGCTACACCTTC. V usage is TRBV27 and J usage is TRBJ1-2; the match to TRBD1 covers 12 bases. Unmatched junction bases numbered 5, after V lost 4 bases and J lost 8 bases. The CDR3 loop spans 14 amino acids. Germline CDR1 is MNHEY and CDR2 is SMNVEV (reference sequence).

V and J are TRBV11-2 and TRBJ1-2; TRBD1 matches 7 bases. J was trimmed by 2 bases and V by 4 bases; bases with no gene match: 13. CDR1 and CDR2 from the germline V gene are SGHAT and FQNNGV. The CDR3 length is 17 residues. The CDR3 DNA follows: TGTGCCAGCAGCTCAATCATACGACAGGGTGTGAACTATGGCTACACCTTC. This encodes CASSSIIRQGVNYGYTF.

This clonotype was found many times. The V call is TRBV20-1, the J call TRBJ1-5, with D possibly TRBD1 on 5 matching bases. Per the germline V gene, CDR1 is DFQATT and CDR2 is SNEGSKA (reference sequence). V dropped 4 bases and J dropped 9 bases, with 25 bases sitting between them. The CDR3 covers 16 residues. The CDR3 here is CSAIPSGLGRRGPQHF. The CDR3 region has the DNA TGCAGTGCTATTCCCTCGGGTTTGGGGCGCCGGGGGCCCCAGCATTTT.

This clonotype was seen only a few times. The J gene is TRBJ2-1, the V gene TRBV5-1; possibly TRBD1 for D (6 bases). The CDR3 covers 12 residues. Germline loops: CDR1 SGHRS, CDR2 YFSETQ. V lost 2 bases, J lost 12 bases, and 12 bases lay in between. The CDR3 sequence: CASSLDAGVQFF. The CDR3 nucleotides read TGCGCCAGCAGCTTAGACGCAGGGGTGCAGTTCTTC.

The chain recombines TRBV5-6 with TRBJ2-1, with TRBD2 as a possible D gene (6 bases). Germline V gene sequence: CDR1 SGHDT, CDR2 YYEEEE. The CDR3 extends over 16 amino acids. V lost 1 base to trimming and J lost 0 bases, with 11 bases between them. CDR3 region: CASSLFGRDSYNEQFF. DNA of the CDR3: TGTGCCAGCAGCTTGTTCGGGCGGGACTCCTACAATGAGCAGTTCTTC.

The rearrangement joins TRBV7-2 to TRBJ2-3; a possible D gene is TRBD1 (5 bases). The CDR3 runs to 16 residues. Trimming pared 1 base from V and 1 base from J, leaving 12 bases between. Per the germline V gene, CDR1 is SGHTA and CDR2 is FQGNSA. The CDR3 region has the DNA TGTGCCAGCAGCTTAGGAAGGGGCCCACGCACAGATACGCAGTATTTT. Protein product: CASSLGRGPRTDTQYF.

The chain has TRBV11-2 and TRBJ2-3, with TRBD2 as a possible D gene (6 bases). V lost 4 bases, J lost 2 bases, and 13 bases lay in between. CDR3 length: 15 residues. Germline V gene data show CDR1 as SGHAT and CDR2 as FQNNGV. CDR3 amino acids: CASSSGGVNTDTQYF. Here the CDR3 DNA reads TGTGCCAGCAGCTCAGGAGGGGTGAACACAGATACGCAGTATTTT.

The rearrangement joins TRBV6-1 to TRBJ2-5; no definite D call. Trimming pared 5 bases from V and 5 bases from J, leaving 15 bases between. This CDR3 has 14 amino acids. Germline V lookup: CDR1 MNHNS, CDR2 SASEGT. The CDR3 nucleotides are TGTGCCAGCAGTCGCCGAAGTCTGGGTGAGACCCAGTACTTC. Its protein is CASSRRSLGETQYF.

This clonotype came up a few times. The chain uses TRBV11-2 and TRBJ2-7; TRBD2 matches at 9 bases. The ends lost 2 bases at V and 6 bases at J; junction bases unmatched: 11. The CDR3 covers 16 residues. Germline V gene data show CDR1 as SGHAT and CDR2 as FQNNGV. This CDR3 is CASSLIASGNRAEQYV. The DNA for the CDR3 is TGTGCCAGCAGCTTAATCGCTAGCGGGAATAGGGCCGAGCAGTACGTC.